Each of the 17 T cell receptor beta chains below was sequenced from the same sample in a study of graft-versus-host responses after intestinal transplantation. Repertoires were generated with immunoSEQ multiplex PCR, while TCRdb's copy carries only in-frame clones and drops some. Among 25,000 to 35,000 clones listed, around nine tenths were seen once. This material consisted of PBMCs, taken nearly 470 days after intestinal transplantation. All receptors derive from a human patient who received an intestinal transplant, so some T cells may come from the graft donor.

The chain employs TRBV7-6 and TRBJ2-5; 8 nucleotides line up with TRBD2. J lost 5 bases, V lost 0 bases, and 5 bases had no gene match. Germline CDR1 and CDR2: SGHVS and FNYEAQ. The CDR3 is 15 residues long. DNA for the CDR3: TGTGCCAGCAGCTTAGCAGCGGGAGCAGGGGAGACCCAGTACTTC. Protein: CASSLAAGAGETQYF.

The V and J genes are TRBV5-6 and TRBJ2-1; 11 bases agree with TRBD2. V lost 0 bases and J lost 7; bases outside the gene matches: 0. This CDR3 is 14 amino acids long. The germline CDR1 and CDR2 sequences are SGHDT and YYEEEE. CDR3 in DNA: TGTGCCAGCAGCTTGGGGACTAGCGGGAATGAGCAGTTCTTC. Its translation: CASSLGTSGNEQFF.

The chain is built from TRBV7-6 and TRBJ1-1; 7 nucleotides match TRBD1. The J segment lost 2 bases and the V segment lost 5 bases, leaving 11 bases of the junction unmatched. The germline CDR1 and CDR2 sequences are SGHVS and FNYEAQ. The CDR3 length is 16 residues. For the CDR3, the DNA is TGTGCCAGCAGCCGAACTCCCCGACAGGGTAACACTGAAGCTTTCTTT. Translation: CASSRTPRQGNTEAFF.

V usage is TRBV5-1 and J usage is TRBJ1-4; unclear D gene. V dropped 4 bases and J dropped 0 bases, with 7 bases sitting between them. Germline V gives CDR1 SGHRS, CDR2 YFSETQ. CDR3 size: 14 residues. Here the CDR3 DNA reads TGCGCCAGCAGCCGACGTGCAACTAATGAAAAACTGTTTTTT. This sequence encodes CASSRRATNEKLFF.

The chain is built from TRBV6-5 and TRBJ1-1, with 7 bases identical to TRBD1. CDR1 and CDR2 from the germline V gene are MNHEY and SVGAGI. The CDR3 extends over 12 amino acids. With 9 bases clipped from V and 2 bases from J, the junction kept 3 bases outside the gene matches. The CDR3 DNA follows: TGTGCCAGTAGACAGGGCAACACTGAAGCTTTCTTT. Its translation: CASRQGNTEAFF.

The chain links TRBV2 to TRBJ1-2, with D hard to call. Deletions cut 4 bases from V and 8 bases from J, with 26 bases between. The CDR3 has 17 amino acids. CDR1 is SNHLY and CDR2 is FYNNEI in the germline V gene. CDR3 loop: CASSGTAGARTDGGYTF. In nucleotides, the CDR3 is TGTGCCAGCAGTGGGACTGCCGGCGCGCGAACCGATGGAGGCTACACCTTC.

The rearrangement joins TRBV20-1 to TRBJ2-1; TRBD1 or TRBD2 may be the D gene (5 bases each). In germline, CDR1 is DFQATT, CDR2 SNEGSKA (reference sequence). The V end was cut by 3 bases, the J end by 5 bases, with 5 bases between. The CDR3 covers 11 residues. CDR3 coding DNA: TGCAGTGCTAGGGGGGACAATGAGCAGTTCTTC. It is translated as CSARGDNEQFF.

CDR3 sequence (DNA): TGTGCCAGCTCCCGCGGGTCGACCTACGAGCAGTACTTC. Protein: CASSRGSTYEQYF. The chain combines TRBV18 with TRBJ2-7; tentatively, D is TRBD2 (5 bases). Germline V lookup: CDR1 KGHSH, CDR2 LQKENI. The CDR3 contains 13 residues. V gave up 6 bases and J gave up 2 bases, with 11 bases separating them.

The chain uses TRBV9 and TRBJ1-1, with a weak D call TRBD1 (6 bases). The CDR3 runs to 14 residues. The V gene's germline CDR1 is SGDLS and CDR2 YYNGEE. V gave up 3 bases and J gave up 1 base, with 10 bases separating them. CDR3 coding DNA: TGTGCCAGCAGCGACCTCAGGGGGAACACTGAAGCTTTCTTT. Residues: CASSDLRGNTEAFF.

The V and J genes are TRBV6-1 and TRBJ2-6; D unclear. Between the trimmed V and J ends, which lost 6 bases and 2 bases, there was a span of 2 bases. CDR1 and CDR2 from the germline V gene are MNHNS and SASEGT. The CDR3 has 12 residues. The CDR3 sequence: CASSAGANVLTF. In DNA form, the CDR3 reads TGTGCCAGCAGCGCTGGGGCCAACGTCCTGACTTTC.

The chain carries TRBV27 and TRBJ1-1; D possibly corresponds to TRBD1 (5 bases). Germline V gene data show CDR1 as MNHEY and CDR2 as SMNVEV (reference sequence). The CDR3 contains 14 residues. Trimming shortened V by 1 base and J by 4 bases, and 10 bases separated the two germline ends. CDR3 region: CASSLYPGPTEAFF. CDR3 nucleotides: TGTGCCAGCAGTTTATACCCAGGGCCCACTGAAGCTTTCTTT.

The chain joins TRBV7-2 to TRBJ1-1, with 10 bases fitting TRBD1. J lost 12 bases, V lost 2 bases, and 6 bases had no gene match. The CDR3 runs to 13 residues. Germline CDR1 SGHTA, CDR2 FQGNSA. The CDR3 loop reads CASSLTTGGATFF. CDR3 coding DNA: TGTGCCAGCAGCTTAACGACAGGGGGCGCGACTTTCTTT.

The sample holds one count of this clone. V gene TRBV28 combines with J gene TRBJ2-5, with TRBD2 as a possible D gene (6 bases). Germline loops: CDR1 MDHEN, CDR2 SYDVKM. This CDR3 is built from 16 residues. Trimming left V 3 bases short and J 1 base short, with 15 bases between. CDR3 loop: CASSFNRLDLQETQYF. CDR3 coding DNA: TGTGCCAGCAGTTTCAACCGACTAGACCTCCAAGAGACCCAGTACTTC.

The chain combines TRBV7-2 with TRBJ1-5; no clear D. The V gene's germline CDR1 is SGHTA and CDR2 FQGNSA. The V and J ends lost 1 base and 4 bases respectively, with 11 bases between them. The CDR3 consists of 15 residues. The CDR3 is CASSLVAVGNQPQHF. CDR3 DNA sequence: TGTGCCAGCAGCTTAGTGGCGGTGGGGAATCAGCCCCAGCATTTT. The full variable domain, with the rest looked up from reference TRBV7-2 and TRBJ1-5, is GAGVSQSPSNKVTEKGKDVELRCDPISGHTALYWYRQSLGQGLEFLIYFQGNSAPDKSGLPSDRFSAERTGGSVSTLTIQRTQQEDSAVYLCASSLVAVGNQPQHFGDGTRLSIL.

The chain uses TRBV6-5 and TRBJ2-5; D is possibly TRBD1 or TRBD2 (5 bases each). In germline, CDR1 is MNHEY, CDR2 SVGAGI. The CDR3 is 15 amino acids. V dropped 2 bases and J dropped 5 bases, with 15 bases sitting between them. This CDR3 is CASSYGSGWGETQYF. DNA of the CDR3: TGTGCCAGCAGTTACGGGTCAGGTTGGGGGGAGACCCAGTACTTC.

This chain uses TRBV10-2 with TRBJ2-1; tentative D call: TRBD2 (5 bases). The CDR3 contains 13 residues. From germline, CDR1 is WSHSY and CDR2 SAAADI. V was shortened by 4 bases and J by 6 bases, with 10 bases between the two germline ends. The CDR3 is CASSVVSVNEQFF. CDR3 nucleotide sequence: TGCGCCAGCAGTGTGGTTAGCGTCAATGAGCAGTTCTTC.

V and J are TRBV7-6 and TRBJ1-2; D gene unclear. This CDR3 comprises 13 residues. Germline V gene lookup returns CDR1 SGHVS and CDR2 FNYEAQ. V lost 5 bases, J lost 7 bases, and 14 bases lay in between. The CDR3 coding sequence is TGTGCCAGCAGCCGCACTAGTGGGGTTGGCTACACCTTC. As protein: CASSRTSGVGYTF. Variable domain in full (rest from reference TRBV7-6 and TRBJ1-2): GAGVSQSPRYKVTKRGQDVALRCDPISGHVSLYWYRQALGQGPEFLTYFNYEAQQDKSGLPNDRFSAERPEGSISTLTIQRTEQRDSAMYRCASSRTSGVGYTFGSGTRLTVV.